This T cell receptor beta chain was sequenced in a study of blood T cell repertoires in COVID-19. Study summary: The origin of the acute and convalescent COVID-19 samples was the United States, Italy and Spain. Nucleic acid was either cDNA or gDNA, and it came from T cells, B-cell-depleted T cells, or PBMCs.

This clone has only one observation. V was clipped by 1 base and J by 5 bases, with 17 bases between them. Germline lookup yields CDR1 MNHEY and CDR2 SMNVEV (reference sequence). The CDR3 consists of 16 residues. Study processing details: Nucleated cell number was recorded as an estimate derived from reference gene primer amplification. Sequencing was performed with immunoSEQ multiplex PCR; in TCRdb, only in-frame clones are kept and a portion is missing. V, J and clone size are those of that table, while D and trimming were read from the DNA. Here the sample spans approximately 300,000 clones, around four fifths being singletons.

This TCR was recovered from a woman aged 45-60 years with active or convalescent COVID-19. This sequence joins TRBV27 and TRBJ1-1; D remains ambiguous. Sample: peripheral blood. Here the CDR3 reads CASSLWVGGRETEAFF. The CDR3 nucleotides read TGTGCCAGCAGTTTATGGGTCGGAGGTAGGGAGACTGAAGCTTTCTTT.